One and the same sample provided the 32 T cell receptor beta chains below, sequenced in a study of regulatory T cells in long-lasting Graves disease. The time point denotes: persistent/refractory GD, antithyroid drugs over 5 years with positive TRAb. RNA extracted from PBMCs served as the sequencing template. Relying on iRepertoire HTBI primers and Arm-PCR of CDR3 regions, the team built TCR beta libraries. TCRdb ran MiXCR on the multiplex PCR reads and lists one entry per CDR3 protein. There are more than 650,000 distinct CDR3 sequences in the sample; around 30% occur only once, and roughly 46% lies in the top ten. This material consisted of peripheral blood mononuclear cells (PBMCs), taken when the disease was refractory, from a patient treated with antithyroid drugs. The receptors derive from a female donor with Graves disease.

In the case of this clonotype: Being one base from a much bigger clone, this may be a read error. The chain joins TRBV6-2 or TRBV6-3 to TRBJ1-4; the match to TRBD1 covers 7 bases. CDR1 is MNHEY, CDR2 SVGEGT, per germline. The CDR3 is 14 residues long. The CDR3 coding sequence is TGTGCCAGCAGTTTGACAGGGACTAATGAAGAACTGTTTTTT. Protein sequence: CASSLTGTNEELFF.

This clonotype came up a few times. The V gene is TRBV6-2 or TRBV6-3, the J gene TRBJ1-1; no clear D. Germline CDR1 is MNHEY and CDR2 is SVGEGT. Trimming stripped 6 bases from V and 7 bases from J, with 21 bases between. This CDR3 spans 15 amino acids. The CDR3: CASSPPGRPMIEAFF. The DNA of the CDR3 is TGTGCCAGCAGCCCCCCGGGCCGCCCCATGATTGAAGCTTTCTTT.

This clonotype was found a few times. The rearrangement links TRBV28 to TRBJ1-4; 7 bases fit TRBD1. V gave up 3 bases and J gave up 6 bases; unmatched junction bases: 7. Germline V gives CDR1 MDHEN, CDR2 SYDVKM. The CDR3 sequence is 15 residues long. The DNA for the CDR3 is TGTGCCAGCAGTTTCCCCCCAGGGGGGGATGAAAAACTGTTTTTT. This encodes CASSFPPGGDEKLFF. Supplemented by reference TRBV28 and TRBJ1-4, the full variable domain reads DVKVTQSSRYLVKRTGEKVFLECVQDMDHENMFWYRQDPGLGLRLIYFSYDVKMKEKGDIPEGYSVSREKKERFSLILESASTNQTSMYLCASSFPPGGDEKLFFGSGTQLSVL.

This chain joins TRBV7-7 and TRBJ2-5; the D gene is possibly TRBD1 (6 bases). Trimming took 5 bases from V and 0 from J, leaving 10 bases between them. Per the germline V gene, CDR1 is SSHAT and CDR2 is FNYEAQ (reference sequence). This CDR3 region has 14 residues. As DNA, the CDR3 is TGTGCCAGCAGCATACAGGGACACCAAGAGACCCAGTACTTC. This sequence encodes CASSIQGHQETQYF. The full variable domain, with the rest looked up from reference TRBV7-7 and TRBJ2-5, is GAGVSQSPRYKVTKRGQDVTLRCDPISSHATLYWYQQALGQGPEFLTYFNYEAQPDKSGLPSDRFSAERPEGSISTLTIQRTEQRDSAMYRCASSIQGHQETQYFGPGTRLLVL.

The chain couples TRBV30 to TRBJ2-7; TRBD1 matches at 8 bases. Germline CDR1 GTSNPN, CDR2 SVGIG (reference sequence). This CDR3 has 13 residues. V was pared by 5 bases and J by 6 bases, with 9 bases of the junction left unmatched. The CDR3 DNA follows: TGTGCCTGGGTGGACAGGGTCGGATCCGAGCAGTACTTC. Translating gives CAWVDRVGSEQYF. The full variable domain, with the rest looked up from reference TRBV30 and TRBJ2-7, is SQTIHQWPATLVQPVGSPLSLECTVEGTSNPNLYWYRQAAGRGLQLLFYSVGIGQISSEVPQNLSASRPQDRQFILSSKKLLLSDSGFYLCAWVDRVGSEQYFGPGTRLTVT.

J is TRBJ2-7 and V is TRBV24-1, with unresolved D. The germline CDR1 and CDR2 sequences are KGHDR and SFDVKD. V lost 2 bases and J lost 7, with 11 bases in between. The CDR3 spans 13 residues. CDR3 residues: CATSDSNDSEQYF. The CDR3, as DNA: TGTGCCACCAGTGATTCCAACGACTCGGAGCAGTACTTC.

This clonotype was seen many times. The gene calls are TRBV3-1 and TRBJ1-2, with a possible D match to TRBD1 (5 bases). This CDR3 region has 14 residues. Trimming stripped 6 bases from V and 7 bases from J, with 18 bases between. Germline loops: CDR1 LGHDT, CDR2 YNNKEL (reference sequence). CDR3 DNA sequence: TGTGCCAGCAGTCCAAGCGCAGGGATGGTTGGCTACACCTTC. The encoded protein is CASSPSAGMVGYTF.

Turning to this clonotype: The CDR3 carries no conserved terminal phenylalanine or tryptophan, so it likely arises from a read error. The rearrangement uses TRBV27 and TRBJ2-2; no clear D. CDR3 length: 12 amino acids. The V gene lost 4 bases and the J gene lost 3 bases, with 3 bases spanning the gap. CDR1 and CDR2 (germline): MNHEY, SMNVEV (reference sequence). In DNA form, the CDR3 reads TGTGCCAGCAGTTCATACACCGGGGAGCTGTTTCTT. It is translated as CASSSYTGELFL.

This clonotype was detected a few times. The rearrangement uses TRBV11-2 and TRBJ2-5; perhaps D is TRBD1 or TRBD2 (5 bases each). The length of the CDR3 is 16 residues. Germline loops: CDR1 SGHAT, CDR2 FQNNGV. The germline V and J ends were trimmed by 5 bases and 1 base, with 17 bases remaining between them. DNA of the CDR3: TGTGCCAGCAGCCCGAGACGAGGGGCCCGCCAAGAGACCCAGTACTTC. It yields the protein CASSPRRGARQETQYF. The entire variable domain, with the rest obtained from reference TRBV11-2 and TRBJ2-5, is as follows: EAGVAQSPRYKIIEKRQSVAFWCNPISGHATLYWYQQILGQGPKLLIQFQNNGVVDDSQLPKDRFSAERLKGVDSTLKIQPAKLEDSAVYLCASSPRRGARQETQYFGPGTRLLVL.

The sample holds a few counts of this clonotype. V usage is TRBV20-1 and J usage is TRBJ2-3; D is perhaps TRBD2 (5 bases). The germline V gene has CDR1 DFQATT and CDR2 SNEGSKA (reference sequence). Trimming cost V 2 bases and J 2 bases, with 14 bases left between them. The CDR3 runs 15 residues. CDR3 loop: CSARSPAGNTDTQYF. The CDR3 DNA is TGCAGTGCTAGATCTCCGGCGGGCAACACAGATACGCAGTATTTT.

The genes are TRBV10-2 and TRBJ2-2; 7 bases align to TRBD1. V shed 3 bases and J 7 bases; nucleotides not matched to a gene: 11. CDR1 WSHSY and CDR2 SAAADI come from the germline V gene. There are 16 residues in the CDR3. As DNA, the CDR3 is TGCGCCAGCAGTGAAAAAGGGGGCGCGGACCACGGGGAGCTGTTTTTT. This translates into CASSEKGGADHGELFF.

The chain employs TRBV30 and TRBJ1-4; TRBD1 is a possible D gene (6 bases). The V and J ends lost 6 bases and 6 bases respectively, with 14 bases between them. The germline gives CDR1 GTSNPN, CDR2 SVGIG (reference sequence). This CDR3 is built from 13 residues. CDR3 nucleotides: TGTGCCTGTTACAGGGTCGATTATGAAAAACTGTTTTTT. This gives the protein CACYRVDYEKLFF.

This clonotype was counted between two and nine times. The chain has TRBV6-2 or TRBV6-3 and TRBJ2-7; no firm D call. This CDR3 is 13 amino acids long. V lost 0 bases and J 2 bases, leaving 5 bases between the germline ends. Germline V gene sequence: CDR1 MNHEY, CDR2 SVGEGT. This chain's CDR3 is CASSYSSAYEQYF. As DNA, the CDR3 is TGTGCCAGCAGTTACTCCAGCGCCTACGAGCAGTACTTC.

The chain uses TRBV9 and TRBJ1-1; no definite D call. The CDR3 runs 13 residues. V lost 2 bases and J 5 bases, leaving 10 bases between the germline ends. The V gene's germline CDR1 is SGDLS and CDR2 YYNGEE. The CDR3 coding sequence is TGTGCCAGCAGCGTCGGGAAGGTGACTGAAGCTTTCTTT. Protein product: CASSVGKVTEAFF.

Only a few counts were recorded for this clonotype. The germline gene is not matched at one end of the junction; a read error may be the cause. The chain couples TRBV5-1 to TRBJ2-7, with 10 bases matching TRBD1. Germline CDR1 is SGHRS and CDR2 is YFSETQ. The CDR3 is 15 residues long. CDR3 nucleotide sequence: TGTGCCAGCAGCTCCACCCGGGGGACAGGGGTGGAGCAGTACTTC. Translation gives CASSSTRGTGVEQYF.

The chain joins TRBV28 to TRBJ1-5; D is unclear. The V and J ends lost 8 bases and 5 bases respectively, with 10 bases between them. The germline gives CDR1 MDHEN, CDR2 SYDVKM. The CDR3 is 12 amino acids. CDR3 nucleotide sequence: TGTGCCAGCGTAGGGTGGGATCAGCCCCAGCATTTT. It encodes CASVGWDQPQHF.

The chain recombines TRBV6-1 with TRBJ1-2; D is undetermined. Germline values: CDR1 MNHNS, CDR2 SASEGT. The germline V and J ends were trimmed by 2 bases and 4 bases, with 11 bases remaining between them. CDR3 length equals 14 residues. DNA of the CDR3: TGTGCCAGCAGTGAAAGCGGCGGTGGCTATGGCTACACCTTC. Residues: CASSESGGGYGYTF.

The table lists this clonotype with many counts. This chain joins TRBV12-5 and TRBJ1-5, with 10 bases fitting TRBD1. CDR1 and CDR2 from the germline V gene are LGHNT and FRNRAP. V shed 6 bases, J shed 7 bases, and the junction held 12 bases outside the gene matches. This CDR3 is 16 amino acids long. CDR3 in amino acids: CASGLPVGTGDQPQHF. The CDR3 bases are TGTGCTAGTGGCTTACCCGTCGGGACAGGGGACCAGCCCCAGCATTTT.

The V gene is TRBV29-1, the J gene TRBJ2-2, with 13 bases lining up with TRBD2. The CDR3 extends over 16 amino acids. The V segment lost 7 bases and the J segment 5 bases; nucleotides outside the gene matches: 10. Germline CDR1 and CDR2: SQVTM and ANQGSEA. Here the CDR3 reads CSAGTGLAGVTGELFF. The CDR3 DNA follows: TGCAGCGCCGGGACCGGACTAGCGGGAGTGACCGGGGAGCTGTTTTTT.

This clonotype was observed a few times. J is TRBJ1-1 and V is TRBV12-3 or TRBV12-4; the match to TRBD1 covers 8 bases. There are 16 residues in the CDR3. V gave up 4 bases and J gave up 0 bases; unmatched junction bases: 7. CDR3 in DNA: TGTGCCAGCAGTTGGGGACAGGAGTTCCTGAACACTGAAGCTTTCTTT. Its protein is CASSWGQEFLNTEAFF.

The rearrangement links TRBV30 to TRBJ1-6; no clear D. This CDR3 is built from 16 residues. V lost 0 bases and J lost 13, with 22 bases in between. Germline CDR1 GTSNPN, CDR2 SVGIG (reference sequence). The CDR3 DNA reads TGTGCCTGGAGTGTTACCCCTCGGAGGCTGCGTCAGCCCCTCCACTTT. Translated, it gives CAWSVTPRRLRQPLHF.

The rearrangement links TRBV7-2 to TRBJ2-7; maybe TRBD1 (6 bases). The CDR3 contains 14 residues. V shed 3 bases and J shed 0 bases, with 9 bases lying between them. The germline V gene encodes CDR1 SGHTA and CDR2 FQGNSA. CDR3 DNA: TGTGCCAGCAGCTTCGACAGGCCCTCCTACGAGCAGTACTTC. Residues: CASSFDRPSYEQYF.

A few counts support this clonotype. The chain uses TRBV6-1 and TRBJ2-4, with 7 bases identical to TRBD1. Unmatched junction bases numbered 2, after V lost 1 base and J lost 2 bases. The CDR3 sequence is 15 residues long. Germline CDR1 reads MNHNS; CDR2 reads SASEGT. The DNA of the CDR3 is TGTGCCAGCAGTGAAGGACAGGGCTCCAAAAACATTCAGTACTTC. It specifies CASSEGQGSKNIQYF.

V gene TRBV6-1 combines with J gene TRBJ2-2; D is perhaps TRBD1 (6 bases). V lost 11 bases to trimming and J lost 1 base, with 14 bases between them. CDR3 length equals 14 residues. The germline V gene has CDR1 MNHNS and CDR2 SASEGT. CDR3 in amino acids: CACTGTMNTGELFF. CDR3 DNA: TGTGCCTGTACCGGGACAATGAACACCGGGGAGCTGTTTTTT.

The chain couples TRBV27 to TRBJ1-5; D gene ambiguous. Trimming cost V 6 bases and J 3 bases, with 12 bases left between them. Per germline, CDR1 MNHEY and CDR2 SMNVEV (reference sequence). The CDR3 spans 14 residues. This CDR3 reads CASSARVSNQPQHF. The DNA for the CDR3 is TGTGCCAGCAGCGCGAGGGTTTCCAATCAGCCCCAGCATTTT.

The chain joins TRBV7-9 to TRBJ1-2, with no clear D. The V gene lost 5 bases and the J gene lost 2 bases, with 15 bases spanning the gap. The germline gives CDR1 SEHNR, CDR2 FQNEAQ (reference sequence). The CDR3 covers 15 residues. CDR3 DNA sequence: TGTGCCAGCAGCCAACTATCAGTACTCAACTATGGCTACACCTTC. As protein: CASSQLSVLNYGYTF.

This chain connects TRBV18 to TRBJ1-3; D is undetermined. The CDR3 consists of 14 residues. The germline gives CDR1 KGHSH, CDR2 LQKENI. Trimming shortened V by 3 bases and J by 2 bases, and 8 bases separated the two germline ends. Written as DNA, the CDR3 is TGTGCCAGCTCACCGAGGAGGACTGGAAACACCATATATTTT. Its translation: CASSPRRTGNTIYF. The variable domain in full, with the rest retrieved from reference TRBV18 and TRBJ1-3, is NAGVMQNPRHLVRRRGQEARLRCSPMKGHSHVYWYRQLPEEGLKFMVYLQKENIIDESGMPKERFSAEFPKEGPSILRIQQVVRGDSAAYFCASSPRRTGNTIYFGEGSWLTVV.

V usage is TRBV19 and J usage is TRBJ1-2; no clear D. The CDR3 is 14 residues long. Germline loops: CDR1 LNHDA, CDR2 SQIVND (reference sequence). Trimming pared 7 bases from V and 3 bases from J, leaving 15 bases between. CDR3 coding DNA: TGTGCCAGTAATGCCCGAGCGACCGACTATGGCTACACCTTC. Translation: CASNARATDYGYTF. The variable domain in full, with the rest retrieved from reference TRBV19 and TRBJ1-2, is DGGITQSPKYLFRKEGQNVTLSCEQNLNHDAMYWYRQDPGQGLRLIYYSQIVNDFQKGDIAEGYSVSREKKESFPLTVTSAQKNPTAFYLCASNARATDYGYTFGSGTRLTVV.

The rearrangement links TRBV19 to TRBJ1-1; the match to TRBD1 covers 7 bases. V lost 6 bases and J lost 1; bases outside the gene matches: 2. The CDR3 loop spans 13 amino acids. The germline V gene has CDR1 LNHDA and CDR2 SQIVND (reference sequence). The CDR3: CASRDRKNTEAFF. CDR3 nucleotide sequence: TGTGCCAGTAGGGACAGGAAGAACACTGAAGCTTTCTTT.

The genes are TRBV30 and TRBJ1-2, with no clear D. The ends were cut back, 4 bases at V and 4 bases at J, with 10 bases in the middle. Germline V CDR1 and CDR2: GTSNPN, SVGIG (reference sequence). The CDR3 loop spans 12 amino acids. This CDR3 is CAWTTGVYGYTF. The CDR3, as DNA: TGTGCCTGGACCACCGGGGTCTATGGCTACACCTTC.

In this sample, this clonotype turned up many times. CDR3 sequence reads: CASSPDFYEQYF. The CDR3 DNA is TGTGCCAGCTCCCCCGATTTTTACGAGCAGTACTTC. V is TRBV6-1 and J is TRBJ2-7; unclear D gene. CDR1 is MNHNS and CDR2 is SASEGT in the germline V gene. Deletions cut 8 bases from V and 4 bases from J, with 12 bases between. The CDR3 covers 12 residues.

CDR3 sequence: CSARSASGKWDEQFF. CDR3 sequence (DNA): TGCAGTGCTAGATCGGCTAGCGGGAAATGGGATGAGCAGTTCTTC. The rearrangement joins TRBV20-1 to TRBJ2-1; 9 nucleotides agree with TRBD2. There are 15 residues in the CDR3. The V gene end was trimmed by 2 bases and the J gene end by 8 bases; junction bases not matched to a gene: 10. The V gene's germline CDR1 is DFQATT and CDR2 SNEGSKA (reference sequence).